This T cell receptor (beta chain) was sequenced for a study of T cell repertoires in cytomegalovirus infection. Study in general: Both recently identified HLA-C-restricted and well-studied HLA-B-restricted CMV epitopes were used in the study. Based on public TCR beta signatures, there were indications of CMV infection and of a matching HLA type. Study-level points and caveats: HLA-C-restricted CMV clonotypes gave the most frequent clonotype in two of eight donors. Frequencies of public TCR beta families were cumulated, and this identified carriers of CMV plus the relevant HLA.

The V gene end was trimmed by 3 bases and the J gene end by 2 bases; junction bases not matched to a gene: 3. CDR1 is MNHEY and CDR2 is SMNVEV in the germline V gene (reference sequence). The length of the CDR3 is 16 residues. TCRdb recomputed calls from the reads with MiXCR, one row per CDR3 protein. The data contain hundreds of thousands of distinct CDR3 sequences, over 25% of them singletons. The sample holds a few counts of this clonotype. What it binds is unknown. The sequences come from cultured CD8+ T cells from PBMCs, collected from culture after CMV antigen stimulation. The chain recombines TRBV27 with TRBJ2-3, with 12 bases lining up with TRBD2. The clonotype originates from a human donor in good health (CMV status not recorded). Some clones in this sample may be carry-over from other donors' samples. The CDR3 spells CASSFGLAGITDTQYF. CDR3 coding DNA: TGTGCCAGCAGTTTCGGACTAGCGGGGATCACAGATACGCAGTATTTT.